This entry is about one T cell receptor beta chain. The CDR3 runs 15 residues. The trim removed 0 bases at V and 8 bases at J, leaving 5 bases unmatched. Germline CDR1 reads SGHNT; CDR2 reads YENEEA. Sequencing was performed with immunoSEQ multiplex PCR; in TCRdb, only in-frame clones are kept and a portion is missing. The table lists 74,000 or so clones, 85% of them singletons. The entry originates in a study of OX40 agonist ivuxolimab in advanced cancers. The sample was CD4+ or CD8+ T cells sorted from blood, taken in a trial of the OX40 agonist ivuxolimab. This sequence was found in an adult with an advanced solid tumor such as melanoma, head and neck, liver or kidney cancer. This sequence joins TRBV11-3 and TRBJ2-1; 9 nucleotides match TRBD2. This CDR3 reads CASSLEAGGPYEQFF. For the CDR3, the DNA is TGTGCCAGCAGCTTAGAGGCGGGGGGGCCTTATGAGCAGTTCTTC.